This record covers a single T cell receptor (beta chain). This record belongs to a study of T-cell reconstitution after alpha-beta-depleted transplantation in children. TCRbeta library construction was performed incorporating unique molecular identifiers. TCRdb processed the PCR reads anew with MiXCR; each CDR3 protein has one entry. The sample has just under 550,000 distinct CDR3 sequences; approximately 20% are singletons. The CDR3 loop spans 15 amino acids. V gave up 1 base and J gave up 2 bases, with 12 bases separating them. Looked up from germline, CDR1 is MGHRA and CDR2 is YSYEKL. The specimen comprised PBMCs from the stem cell graft donor, sampled from the stem cell graft. The chain joins TRBV4-1 to TRBJ2-7, with unresolved D. This sequence originates from a human donor who donated a stem cell graft to a child with acute lymphoblastic leukemia. The CDR3 DNA sequence: TGCGCCAGCAGCCAAGGGCCTGGCACGCCCTACGAGCAGTACTTC. Translated: CASSQGPGTPYEQYF.